One sample yielded the 14 T cell receptor beta chains listed below, sequenced in a study of blood T cells in healthy people across ages. A second about 7 to 11 cycle PCR used barcoded and J-beta primers. TCRdb re-called the 5' RACE reads with MiXCR, one entry per CDR3 protein. Of more than 500,000 distinct CDR3 sequences listed, about 26% are singletons. Sequenced material: blood. The receptor set was obtained from a woman aged 70 to 79 in good health.

The chain carries TRBV9 and TRBJ2-3; D could derive from TRBD1 or TRBD2 (5 bases each). Germline CDR1 SGDLS, CDR2 YYNGEE. This CDR3 comprises 14 residues. Between the trimmed V and J ends, which lost 5 bases and 2 bases, there was a span of 12 bases. DNA of the CDR3: TGTGCCAGCAGACCGGGACCCCACACAGATACGCAGTATTTT. Translating gives CASRPGPHTDTQYF.

This clonotype turned up a few times. This sequence joins TRBV18 and TRBJ2-3; TRBD1 agrees at 8 bases. J was trimmed by 6 bases and V by 6 bases; bases with no gene match: 8. In germline, CDR1 is KGHSH, CDR2 LQKENI. The CDR3 covers 14 residues. The CDR3 spells CASSPQGAPDTQYF. CDR3 DNA: TGTGCCAGCTCTCCTCAGGGGGCGCCGGATACGCAGTATTTT.

The chain links TRBV7-2 to TRBJ2-2, with D perhaps assigned TRBD1 or TRBD2 (5 bases each). CDR1 and CDR2 from the germline V gene are SGHTA and FQGNSA. This CDR3 region has 16 residues. V gave up 5 bases and J gave up 2 bases, with 15 bases separating them. The CDR3 here is CASSPKGTANTGELFF. The CDR3 DNA follows: TGTGCCAGCAGCCCAAAGGGGACGGCAAACACCGGGGAGCTGTTTTTT.

This clonotype occurred a few times. A read error may produce the germline difference seen at one junction end. The V gene is TRBV7-2, the J gene TRBJ1-5; D unresolved. The germline gives CDR1 SGHTA, CDR2 FQGNSA. This CDR3 spans 13 amino acids. This CDR3 reads CASSLDWSQPQHF. CDR3 in DNA: TGTGCTAGCAGCTTAGATTGGTCTCAGCCCCAGCATTTT. Full variable domain (missing parts from reference TRBV7-2 and TRBJ1-5): GAGVSQSPSNKVTEKGKDVELRCDPISGHTALYWYRQSLGQGLEFLIYFQGNSAPDKSGLPSDRFSAERTGGSVSTLTIQRTQQEDSAVYLCASSLDWSQPQHFGDGTRLSIL.

As DNA, the CDR3 is TGTGCCAGCGAAGCGGGGGCCTCCTTCTACAATGAGCAGTTCTTC. Encoded protein: CASEAGASFYNEQFF. V gene TRBV5-5 combines with J gene TRBJ2-1, with 8 bases aligning to TRBD2. Germline trimming cut 7 bases from V and 3 bases from J; bases unmatched to any gene: 9. The CDR3 has 15 amino acids. CDR1 is SGHKS, CDR2 YYEKEE, per germline (reference sequence).

The chain is built from TRBV7-9 and TRBJ2-2; TRBD2 matches at 7 bases. Germline V lookup: CDR1 SEHNR, CDR2 FQNEAQ (reference sequence). The CDR3 loop spans 14 amino acids. V lost 5 bases, J lost 7 bases, and 7 bases stayed unmatched. CDR3 nucleotide sequence: TGTGCCAGCAGCCCGGGACTATCCCACGGGGAGCTGTTTTTT. Protein product: CASSPGLSHGELFF.

This clonotype was counted a few times. The V gene is TRBV15, the J gene TRBJ1-2, with 9 bases identical to TRBD1. The CDR3 consists of 15 residues. The junction had 9 bases not matched to a gene; V was cut back by 3 bases and J by 7 bases. The V gene's germline CDR1 is LNHNV and CDR2 YYDKDF (reference sequence). CDR3 sequence (DNA): TGTGCCACCAGCAGCGACAGGGGGAAAGTAGGTGGCTACACCTTC. This encodes CATSSDRGKVGGYTF. Variable domain in full (rest from reference TRBV15 and TRBJ1-2): DAMVIQNPRYQVTQFGKPVTLSCSQTLNHNVMYWYQQKSSQAPKLLFHYYDKDFNNEADTPDNFQSRRPNTSFCFLDIRSPGLGDTAMYLCATSSDRGKVGGYTFGSGTRLTVV.

The V gene is TRBV20-1, the J gene TRBJ2-2; 10 bases map to TRBD2. Germline assignment: CDR1 DFQATT and CDR2 SNEGSKA (reference sequence). The CDR3 has 16 amino acids. With 1 base clipped from V and 5 bases from J, the junction kept 7 bases outside the gene matches. CDR3 sequence: CSARVIKRGGTGELFF. DNA for the CDR3: TGCAGTGCTAGAGTAATAAAGCGGGGGGGAACCGGGGAGCTGTTTTTT.

This clonotype showed up just a few times. The chain couples TRBV5-1 to TRBJ1-3, with D uncertain. Germline values: CDR1 SGHRS, CDR2 YFSETQ. Trimming left V 3 bases short and J 0 bases short, with 7 bases between. CDR3 length: 14 amino acids. The CDR3 DNA sequence: TGCGCCAGCAGCTGGGGAAGCTCTGGAAACACCATATATTTT. Its protein is CASSWGSSGNTIYF.

This clonotype was found a few times. The CDR3 nucleotides are TGTGCCAGCAGCATACTACGGGACTACCAAGAGACCCAGTACTTC. Amino acid sequence: CASSILRDYQETQYF. V usage is TRBV21-1 and J usage is TRBJ2-5; TRBD2 is the table's D call, not checked against the DNA. TRBV21-1 is annotated as a pseudogene. The CDR3 extends over 15 amino acids.

V and J are TRBV20-1 and TRBJ2-5; 7 nucleotides agree with TRBD1. The assigned J gene may be wrong: the sequence end matches TRBJ2-7 better. Per the germline V gene, CDR1 is DFQATT and CDR2 is SNEGSKA (reference sequence). The CDR3 loop spans 13 amino acids. CDR3 sequence: CSGGTANTYEQYF. CDR3 nucleotide sequence: TGCAGTGGTGGGACAGCCAATACCTACGAGCAGTACTTC.

This clonotype was seen more than once but under ten times. This rearrangement joins TRBV11-2 to TRBJ1-2, with 10 bases aligning to TRBD1. Germline values: CDR1 SGHAT, CDR2 FQNNGV. With V trimmed by 3 bases and J by 8 bases, 3 bases remained unmatched. The CDR3 is 13 residues long. CDR3 amino acids: CASSLTGGRGYTF. For the CDR3, the DNA is TGTGCCAGCAGCTTGACAGGGGGCAGGGGCTACACCTTC.

This clonotype was seen more than once but under ten times. V and J are TRBV29-1 and TRBJ1-4; no definite D call. Trimming removed 6 bases from V and 6 bases from J, with 14 bases in between. The CDR3 spans 13 residues. Germline CDR1 SQVTM, CDR2 ANQGSEA. CDR3 bases: TGCAGCGTGGCCGGGGAGCCAGATGAAAAACTGTTTTTT. It translates to CSVAGEPDEKLFF.

Only a few counts were recorded for this clonotype. The chain joins TRBV7-3 to TRBJ2-5, with D uncertain. The DNA end lines up better with TRBJ2-1; the J call may be wrong. The CDR3 is 13 amino acids. The germline CDR1 and CDR2 sequences are SGHTA and FQGTGA. The chain's CDR3 is CASSLGYNNEQFF. As DNA, the CDR3 is TGTGCCAGCAGCTTAGGCTATAACAATGAGCAGTTCTTC.